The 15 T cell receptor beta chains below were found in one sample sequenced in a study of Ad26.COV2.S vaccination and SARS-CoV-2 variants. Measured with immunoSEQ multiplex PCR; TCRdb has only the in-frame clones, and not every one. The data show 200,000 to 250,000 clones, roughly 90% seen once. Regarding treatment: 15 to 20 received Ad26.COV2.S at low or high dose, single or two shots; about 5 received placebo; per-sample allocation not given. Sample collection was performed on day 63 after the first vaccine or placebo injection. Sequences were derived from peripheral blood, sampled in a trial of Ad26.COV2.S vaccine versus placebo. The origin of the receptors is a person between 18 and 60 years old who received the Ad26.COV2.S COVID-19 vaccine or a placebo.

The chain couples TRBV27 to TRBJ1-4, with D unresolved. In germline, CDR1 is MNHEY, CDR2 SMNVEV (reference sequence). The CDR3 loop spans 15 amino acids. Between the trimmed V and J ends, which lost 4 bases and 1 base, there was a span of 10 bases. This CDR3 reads CASSSRRGTNEKLFF. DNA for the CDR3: TGTGCCAGCAGTTCTCGCCGGGGAACTAATGAAAAACTGTTTTTT.

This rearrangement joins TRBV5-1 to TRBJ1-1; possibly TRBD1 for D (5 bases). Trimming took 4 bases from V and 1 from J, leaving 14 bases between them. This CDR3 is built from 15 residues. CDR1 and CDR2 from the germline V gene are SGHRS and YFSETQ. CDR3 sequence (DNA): TGCGCCAGCAGCGGAACCGGGACGGGGAACACTGAAGCTTTCTTT. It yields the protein CASSGTGTGNTEAFF.

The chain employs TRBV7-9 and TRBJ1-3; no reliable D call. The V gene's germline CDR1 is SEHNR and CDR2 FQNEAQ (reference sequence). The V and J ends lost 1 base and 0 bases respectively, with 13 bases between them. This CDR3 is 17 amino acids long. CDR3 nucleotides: TGTGCCAGCAGCTTAGTAGCCCGGGTGATCTCTGGAAACACCATATATTTT. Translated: CASSLVARVISGNTIYF.

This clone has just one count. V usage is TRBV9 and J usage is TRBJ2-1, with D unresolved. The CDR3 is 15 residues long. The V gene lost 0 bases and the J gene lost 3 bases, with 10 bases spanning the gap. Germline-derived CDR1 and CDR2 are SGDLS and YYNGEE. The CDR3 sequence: CASSVGVLYYNEQFF. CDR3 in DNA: TGTGCCAGCAGCGTAGGTGTGTTGTACTACAATGAGCAGTTCTTC.

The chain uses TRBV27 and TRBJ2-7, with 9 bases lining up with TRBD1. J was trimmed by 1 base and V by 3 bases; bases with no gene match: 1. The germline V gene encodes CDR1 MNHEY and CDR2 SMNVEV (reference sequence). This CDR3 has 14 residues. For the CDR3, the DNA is TGTGCCAGCAGTTTCGGGACAGGGTCCTACGAGCAGTACTTC. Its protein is CASSFGTGSYEQYF.

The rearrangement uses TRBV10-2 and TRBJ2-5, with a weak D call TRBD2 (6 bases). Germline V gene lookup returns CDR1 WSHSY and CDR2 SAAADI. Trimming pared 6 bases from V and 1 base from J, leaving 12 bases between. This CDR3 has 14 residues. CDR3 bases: TGCGCCAGCAGCTGGACTAATTCCCAAGAGACCCAGTACTTC. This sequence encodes CASSWTNSQETQYF.

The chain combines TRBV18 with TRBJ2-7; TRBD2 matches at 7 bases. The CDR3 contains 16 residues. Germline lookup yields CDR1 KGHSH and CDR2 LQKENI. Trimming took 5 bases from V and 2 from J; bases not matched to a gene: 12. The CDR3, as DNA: TGTGCCAGCTCAGACTCAGGAGCGGGGATTCCCTACGAGCAGTACTTC. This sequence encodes CASSDSGAGIPYEQYF.

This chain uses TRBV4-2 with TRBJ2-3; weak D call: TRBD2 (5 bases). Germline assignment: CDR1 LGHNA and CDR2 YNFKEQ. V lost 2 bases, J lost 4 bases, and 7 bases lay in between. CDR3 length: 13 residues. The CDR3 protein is CASSQREPDTQYF. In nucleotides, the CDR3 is TGTGCCAGCAGCCAACGGGAACCAGATACGCAGTATTTT.

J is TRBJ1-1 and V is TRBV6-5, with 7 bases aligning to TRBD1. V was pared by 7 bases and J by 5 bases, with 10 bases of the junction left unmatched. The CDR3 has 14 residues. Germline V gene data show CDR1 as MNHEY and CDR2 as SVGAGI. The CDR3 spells CASIGTAAWTEAFF. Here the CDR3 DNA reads TGTGCCAGCATCGGGACAGCGGCTTGGACTGAAGCTTTCTTT.

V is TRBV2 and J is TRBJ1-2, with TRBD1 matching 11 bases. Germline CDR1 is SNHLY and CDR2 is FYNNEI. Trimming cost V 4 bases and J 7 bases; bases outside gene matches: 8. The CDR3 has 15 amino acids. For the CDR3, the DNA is TGTGCCAGCAGTGCCTGGACAGGGGGCGTGGGTGGCTACACCTTC. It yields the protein CASSAWTGGVGGYTF.

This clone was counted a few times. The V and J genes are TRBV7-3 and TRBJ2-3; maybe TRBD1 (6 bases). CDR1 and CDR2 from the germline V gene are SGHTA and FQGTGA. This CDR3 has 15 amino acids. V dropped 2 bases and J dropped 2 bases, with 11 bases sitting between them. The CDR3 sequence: CASSLGGHLTDTQYF. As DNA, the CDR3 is TGTGCCAGCAGCTTAGGGGGACACCTCACAGATACGCAGTATTTT.

CDR3 coding DNA: TGTGCCAGCAGTTACCCAGGGGGGTACAATGAGCAGTTCTTC. Amino acids: CASSYPGGYNEQFF. The chain links TRBV6-5 to TRBJ2-1; tentatively, D is TRBD1 (7 bases). The V and J ends lost 2 bases and 4 bases respectively, with 9 bases between them. This CDR3 is built from 14 residues. Germline V gene sequence: CDR1 MNHEY, CDR2 SVGAGI.

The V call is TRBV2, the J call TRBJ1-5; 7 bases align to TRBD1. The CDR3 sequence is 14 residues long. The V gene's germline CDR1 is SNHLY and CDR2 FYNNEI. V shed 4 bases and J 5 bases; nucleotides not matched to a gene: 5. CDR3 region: CASSVKGGDQPQHF. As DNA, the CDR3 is TGTGCCAGCAGTGTGAAAGGGGGCGATCAGCCCCAGCATTTT.

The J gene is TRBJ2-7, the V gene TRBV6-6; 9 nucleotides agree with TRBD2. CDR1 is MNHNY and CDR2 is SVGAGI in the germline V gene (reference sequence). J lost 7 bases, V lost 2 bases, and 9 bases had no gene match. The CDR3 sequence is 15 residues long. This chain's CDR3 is CASSYGLAGEREQYF. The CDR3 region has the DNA TGTGCCAGCAGTTACGGGTTAGCGGGGGAGCGGGAGCAGTACTTC.

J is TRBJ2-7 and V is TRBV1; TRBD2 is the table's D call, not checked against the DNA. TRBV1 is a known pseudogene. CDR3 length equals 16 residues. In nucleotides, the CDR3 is TGCACCAGCAGCCAAGATGTAACTAGCAGTCCCTACGAGCAGTACTTC. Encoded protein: CTSSQDVTSSPYEQYF.